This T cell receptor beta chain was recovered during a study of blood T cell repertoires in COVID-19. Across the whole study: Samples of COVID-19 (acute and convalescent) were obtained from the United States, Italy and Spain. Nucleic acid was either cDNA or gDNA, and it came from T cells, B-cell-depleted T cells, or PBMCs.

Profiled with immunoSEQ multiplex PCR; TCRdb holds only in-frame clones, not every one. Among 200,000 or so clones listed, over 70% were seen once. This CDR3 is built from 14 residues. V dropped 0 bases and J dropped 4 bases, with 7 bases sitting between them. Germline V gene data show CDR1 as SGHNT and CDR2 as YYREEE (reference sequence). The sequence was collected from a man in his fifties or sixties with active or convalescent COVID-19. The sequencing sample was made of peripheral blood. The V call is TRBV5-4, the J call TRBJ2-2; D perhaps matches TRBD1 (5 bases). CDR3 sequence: CASSLVGVTGELFF. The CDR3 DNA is TGTGCCAGCAGCTTGGTAGGGGTCACCGGGGAGCTGTTTTTT.